These 21 T cell receptor beta chains were sequenced from one sample in a study of CD8+CD57+ T cells in acquired aplastic anemia. Profiling of TCR beta VDJ combinations and CDR3 sequences used genomic DNA as template. TCRdb used MiXCR to reprocess the reads, holding one entry per CDR3 protein. This sample has approximately 170,000 distinct CDR3 sequences, with about half found just once. The specimen sequenced was sorted CD4+, CD8+, or CD8+CD57+ T cells (not recorded which) from PBMCs. The source of these receptors is a human donor in good health, serving as a control.

The CDR3 reads CASSSSGTRMPLEQYF. The CDR3 region has the DNA TGTGCCAGCAGCTCCTCCGGGACTCGAATGCCCTTGGAGCAGTACTTC. V usage is TRBV7-8 and J usage is TRBJ2-7; D perhaps matches TRBD2 (6 bases). Germline V lookup: CDR1 SGHVS, CDR2 FQNEAQ. CDR3 length equals 16 residues. V was trimmed by 4 bases and J by 7 bases, leaving 23 bases between them. Full variable domain (missing parts from reference TRBV7-8 and TRBJ2-7): GAGVSQSPRYKVAKRGQDVALRCDPISGHVSLFWYQQALGQGPEFLTYFQNEAQLDKSGLPSDRFFAERPEGSVSTLKIQRTQQEDSAVYLCASSSSGTRMPLEQYFGPGTRLTVT.

V usage is TRBV2 and J usage is TRBJ2-5; D not resolved. Between the trimmed V and J ends, which lost 3 bases and 1 base, there was a span of 3 bases. This CDR3 comprises 12 residues. The germline V gene has CDR1 SNHLY and CDR2 FYNNEI. The CDR3 loop reads CASSEIQETQYF. The CDR3 DNA follows: TGTGCCAGCAGTGAGATCCAAGAGACCCAGTACTTC.

Remarks on this clonotype: With a much larger clone just one base away, this may be a read error. The chain combines TRBV24-1 with TRBJ2-1; possible D gene TRBD2, 6 bases. CDR1 KGHDR and CDR2 SFDVKD come from the germline V gene. The CDR3 is 13 residues long. The CDR3 bases are TGTGCCAGCCGGGGGTTGTCCTACAATGAGCAGTCCTTC. It is translated as CASRGLSYNEQSF.

On this clonotype: The CDR3 carries no conserved terminal phenylalanine or tryptophan, so it likely arises from a read error. The limits of the CDR3 on the DNA are not certain, so only TCRdb's listed CDR3 is given. J is TRBJ2-3 and V is TRBV24-1; TRBD1, the D gene given by the table, was not confirmed from the DNA. The CDR3 is 16 amino acids long, termini counted. The germline V gene has CDR1 KGHDR and CDR2 SFDVKD. The CDR3: CATSDLVTGLHRYAVV.

V and J are TRBV12-3 or TRBV12-4 and TRBJ1-2; TRBD1 might be the D (5 bases). The CDR3 has 13 amino acids. The V end lost 5 bases, the J end lost 7 bases, and 14 bases lay between the germline ends. CDR3: CASSLPVGVGYTF. The CDR3 DNA sequence: TGTGCCAGCAGTCTCCCTGTAGGGGTTGGCTACACCTTC.

V and J are TRBV2 and TRBJ2-5; the D gene could be TRBD1 or TRBD2 (5 bases each). The CDR3 is made up of 13 amino acids. Per germline, CDR1 SNHLY and CDR2 FYNNEI. Trimming removed 4 bases at V and 7 bases at J, with 13 bases between. The CDR3 is CASSGDGVGTQYF. The CDR3 DNA sequence: TGTGCCAGCAGTGGGGACGGTGTAGGGACCCAGTACTTC.

Many counts were recorded for this clonotype. The J gene is TRBJ1-6, the V gene TRBV7-8; no clear D gene. Looked up from germline, CDR1 is SGHVS and CDR2 is FQNEAQ. This CDR3 spans 16 amino acids. V was clipped by 1 base and J by 4 bases, with 11 bases between them. CDR3 loop: CASSLGPSVYNSPLHF. Written as DNA, the CDR3 is TGTGCCAGCAGCTTAGGGCCTAGCGTTTATAATTCACCCCTCCACTTT.

The chain has TRBV19 and TRBJ1-1; D gene ambiguous. The CDR3 covers 14 residues. V lost 6 bases and J lost 6, with 17 bases in between. Looked up from germline, CDR1 is LNHDA and CDR2 is SQIVND (reference sequence). This CDR3 is CASSRRPNAPEAFF. The CDR3 DNA reads TGTGCCAGTAGCCGTAGACCCAACGCCCCTGAAGCTTTCTTT. Full variable domain (outside the CDR3, taken from reference TRBV19 and TRBJ1-1): DGGITQSPKYLFRKEGQNVTLSCEQNLNHDAMYWYRQDPGQGLRLIYYSQIVNDFQKGDIAEGYSVSREKKESFPLTVTSAQKNPTAFYLCASSRRPNAPEAFFGQGTRLTVV.

This chain joins TRBV9 and TRBJ1-2; 11 nucleotides align to TRBD1. With V trimmed by 4 bases and J by 2 bases, 7 bases remained unmatched. Germline V lookup: CDR1 SGDLS, CDR2 YYNGEE. The CDR3 is 16 amino acids. Written as DNA, the CDR3 is TGTGCCAGCAGCCCTCGGACAGGGGGCACCAACTATGGCTACACCTTC. This sequence encodes CASSPRTGGTNYGYTF.

This chain connects TRBV2 to TRBJ2-3; the D gene is possibly TRBD2 (6 bases). The CDR3 consists of 14 residues. Trimming removed 6 bases at V and 2 bases at J, with 12 bases between. Per the germline V gene, CDR1 is SNHLY and CDR2 is FYNNEI. As DNA, the CDR3 is TGTGCCAGCAGACCAATGGACTACACAGATACGCAGTATTTT. Translation gives CASRPMDYTDTQYF.

The chain carries TRBV4-3 and TRBJ2-3; no reliable D call. This CDR3 comprises 14 residues. Trimming pared 4 bases from V and 1 base from J, leaving 9 bases between. Per the germline V gene, CDR1 is LGHNA and CDR2 is YSLEER. The CDR3 spells CASSRSQGTDTQYF. The CDR3 coding sequence is TGCGCCAGCAGCCGCTCGCAGGGCACAGATACGCAGTATTTT.

The chain has TRBV7-2 and TRBJ2-5; 12 bases align to TRBD2. The CDR3 runs to 17 residues. The J segment lost 2 bases and the V segment lost 1 base, leaving 5 bases of the junction unmatched. Germline CDR1 and CDR2: SGHTA and FQGNSA. CDR3 bases: TGTGCCAGCAGCTTAGGGCTCCTAGCGGGGGGGCAAGAGACCCAGTACTTC. Residues: CASSLGLLAGGQETQYF.

The chain couples TRBV2 to TRBJ1-2; a possible D gene is TRBD1 (6 bases). CDR3 size: 12 residues. V dropped 8 bases and J dropped 1 base, with 8 bases sitting between them. Per germline, CDR1 SNHLY and CDR2 FYNNEI. The CDR3 spells CASRDNNYGYTF. The CDR3 bases are TGTGCCAGCCGGGACAATAACTATGGCTACACCTTC.

This clonotype was observed many times. The V and J genes are TRBV3-1 and TRBJ2-7; 12 bases agree with TRBD2. The germline V gene has CDR1 LGHDT and CDR2 YNNKEL (reference sequence). V lost 4 bases, J lost 1 base, and 5 bases stayed unmatched. The CDR3 spans 16 residues. The chain's CDR3 is CASSLRLAGESYEQYF. The CDR3 DNA reads as TGTGCCAGCAGCCTAAGACTAGCGGGGGAGTCCTACGAGCAGTACTTC.

Many counts were recorded for this clonotype. The chain carries TRBV7-2 and TRBJ2-6, with TRBD1 identical over 8 bases. After removal of 3 bases from V and 2 bases from J, the junction contained 9 bases not matched to a gene. This CDR3 has 18 residues. Germline CDR1 SGHTA, CDR2 FQGNSA. The CDR3, as DNA: TGTGCCAGCAGCTTTAGGGTTGCGACAGGGGCTGGGGCCAACGTCCTGACTTTC. Translation gives CASSFRVATGAGANVLTF. The full variable domain, rest sourced from reference TRBV7-2 and TRBJ2-6, is GAGVSQSPSNKVTEKGKDVELRCDPISGHTALYWYRQSLGQGLEFLIYFQGNSAPDKSGLPSDRFSAERTGGSVSTLTIQRTQQEDSAVYLCASSFRVATGAGANVLTFGAGSRLTVL.

The chain links TRBV19 to TRBJ2-1, with 9 positions matching TRBD1. V dropped 7 bases and J dropped 10; count of bases not matched to a gene: 14. Germline V gives CDR1 LNHDA, CDR2 SQIVND (reference sequence). The CDR3 totals 15 residues. CDR3 coding DNA: TGTGCCAGTACCCAGGGACAGGGACCAGGCAGAGAGCAGTTCTTC. Translation gives CASTQGQGPGREQFF.

Note on this clonotype: The CDR3 does not close with the conserved phenylalanine or tryptophan, likely indicating a read error. It is unclear where the CDR3 begins or ends on the DNA, so no DNA is shown, and the CDR3 is as TCRdb lists it. The V and J genes are TRBV4-3 and TRBJ1-2; the listed D gene, TRBD1, was not tested against the DNA. The germline gives CDR1 LGHNA, CDR2 YSLEER. Ends included, the CDR3 has 16 residues. The CDR3: CASSPFPGRDNYGCTL.

This clonotype was observed a handful of times. V usage is TRBV7-6 and J usage is TRBJ1-6; maybe TRBD1 (6 bases). Trimming took off 5 bases at V and 9 bases at J, with 11 bases between the two ends. The CDR3 consists of 13 residues. The V gene's germline CDR1 is SGHVS and CDR2 FNYEAQ. CDR3 in DNA: TGTGCCAGCAGCCCGAAGACAGGTTCACCCCTCCACTTT. This sequence encodes CASSPKTGSPLHF.

This chain uses TRBV20-1 with TRBJ1-5; D is ambiguous. Trimming left V 6 bases short and J 9 bases short, with 9 bases between. The CDR3 consists of 10 residues. Germline assignment: CDR1 DFQATT and CDR2 SNEGSKA (reference sequence). The CDR3 spells CSARGLPQHF. In nucleotides, the CDR3 is TGCAGTGCGCGGGGTTTGCCCCAGCATTTT.

The chain combines TRBV14 with TRBJ1-2; D is uncertain. From germline, CDR1 is SGHDN and CDR2 FVKESK. This CDR3 contains 15 residues. The V end was cut by 0 bases, the J end by 3 bases, with 11 bases between. The CDR3 DNA reads as TGTGCCAGCAGCCAAGATCGCTTGACTTACTATGGCTACACCTTC. Translating it yields CASSQDRLTYYGYTF.

Of note for this clonotype: A clone one base away is much larger, so this may be a read error. V usage is TRBV5-1 and J usage is TRBJ2-7; TRBD2 aligns across 15 bases. This CDR3 spans 17 amino acids. Looked up from germline, CDR1 is SGHRS and CDR2 is YFSETQ. CDR3 residues: CASSRTSGGVLSYGQYF. The CDR3 bases are TGCGCCAGCAGCCGGACTAGCGGGGGGGTCCTTTCCTACGGGCAGTACTTC.